Shown below are 7 T cell receptor beta chains from a single sample sequenced in a study of blood T cell repertoires in COVID-19. Libraries were prepared by immunoSEQ multiplex PCR; TCRdb keeps only in-frame clonotypes and omits some of them. The sample lists about 210,000 clones, more than 70% seen once, with 7% to 10% in the top ten. The material sequenced was peripheral blood. Receptors were obtained from a woman aged 50 to 60 with acute or convalescent COVID-19.

The chain combines TRBV18 with TRBJ2-7; 7 bases are a match to TRBD1. Germline V CDR1 and CDR2: KGHSH, LQKENI. The CDR3 spans 14 residues. The junction had 8 bases not matched to a gene; V was cut back by 8 bases and J by 1 base. The CDR3, as DNA: TGTGCCAGCAACGAAGGGGGCGCTTCCTACGAGCAGTACTTC. It specifies CASNEGGASYEQYF. Complete variable domain (other parts from reference TRBV18 and TRBJ2-7): NAGVMQNPRHLVRRRGQEARLRCSPMKGHSHVYWYRQLPEEGLKFMVYLQKENIIDESGMPKERFSAEFPKEGPSILRIQQVVRGDSAAYFCASNEGGASYEQYFGPGTRLTVT.

This chain joins TRBV28 and TRBJ1-5, with a weak D call TRBD1 (5 bases). From germline, CDR1 is MDHEN and CDR2 SYDVKM. This CDR3 comprises 16 residues. Deletions cut 5 bases from V and 1 base from J, with 15 bases between. The CDR3 is CASSDGVRGSNQPQHF. CDR3 DNA: TGTGCCAGCAGTGATGGGGTTAGGGGAAGCAATCAGCCCCAGCATTTT. The full variable domain, completed using reference TRBV28 and TRBJ1-5, is DVKVTQSSRYLVKRTGEKVFLECVQDMDHENMFWYRQDPGLGLRLIYFSYDVKMKEKGDIPEGYSVSREKKERFSLILESASTNQTSMYLCASSDGVRGSNQPQHFGDGTRLSIL.

V and J are TRBV12-3 or TRBV12-4 and TRBJ1-3, with unresolved D. The CDR3 totals 13 residues. V lost 2 bases, J lost 4 bases, and 6 bases lay in between. The chain's CDR3 is CASSLTGGNTIYF. The CDR3 region has the DNA TGTGCCAGCAGTTTAACGGGGGGAAACACCATATATTTT.

The rearrangement joins TRBV15 to TRBJ2-1; the D is unclear. The CDR3 contains 15 residues. With 1 base removed from V and 8 bases from J, the gap between germline ends came to 15 bases. Germline CDR1 reads LNHNV; CDR2 reads YYDKDF (reference sequence). The DNA of the CDR3 is TGTGCCACCAGCAGAGGAGGTCAAGGAGAGGATGAGCAGTTCTTC. Its translation is CATSRGGQGEDEQFF.

This clone was found a few times. The rearrangement joins TRBV7-9 to TRBJ2-7; TRBD1 matches at 8 bases. The CDR3 runs 17 residues. The germline V gene encodes CDR1 SEHNR and CDR2 FQNEAQ (reference sequence). V was clipped by 5 bases and J by 1 base; unmatched bases: 13. The DNA for the CDR3 is TGTGCCAGCAGCGACCCGAGACAGGGGCCCTCGTCCTACGAGCAGTACTTC. Its protein product is CASSDPRQGPSSYEQYF.

CDR3 nucleotide sequence: TGTGCCAGCAGTTTAGCGGGGCCCCTATTGGAGGGCTACACCTTC. It yields the protein CASSLAGPLLEGYTF. The gene calls are TRBV27 and TRBJ1-2, with D perhaps matching TRBD1 (5 bases). The CDR3 spans 15 residues. Deletions cut 2 bases from V and 8 bases from J, with 18 bases between. CDR1 is MNHEY and CDR2 is SMNVEV in the germline V gene (reference sequence).

A few counts support this clone. The rearrangement uses TRBV5-1 and TRBJ2-5; D is possibly TRBD2 (6 bases). The V gene lost 2 bases and the J gene lost 5 bases, with 10 bases spanning the gap. Germline loops: CDR1 SGHRS, CDR2 YFSETQ. The CDR3 loop spans 13 amino acids. In DNA, the CDR3 is TGCGCCAGCAGCTTCGCGGGACCCGAGACCCAGTACTTC. Encoded protein: CASSFAGPETQYF.